This T cell receptor (beta chain) was sequenced during a study of regulatory T cells in long-lasting Graves disease. Findings of the study overall: Results may be inaccurate due to the small sample size.

The length of the CDR3 is 13 residues. V shed 1 base and J shed 10 bases, with 14 bases lying between them. From germline, CDR1 is DFQATT and CDR2 SNEGSKA (reference sequence). Described time point: newly diagnosed GD, antithyroid drugs for less than 3 months. Isolated PBMC RNA provided the starting material for the TCR library. As collected, the peripheral blood samples measured 7 to 9.5 milliliters each and went into EDTA tubes. Regarding this clonotype: Its antigen remains unknown. Since a much larger clone is just one base distant, this may be a read error.

For TCR beta, libraries came from iRepertoire HTBI primers and Arm-PCR of CDR3 regions. How the authors handled the data: Among the samples, under 70 TRBV and around 15 TRBJ segments were identified. TCRdb itself ran the multiplex PCR reads through MiXCR, one entry per CDR3 protein. TCRdb's processing, not the study's, gives the V and J calls here. Of 360,000 or so distinct CDR3 sequences listed, about 17% are singletons. Another study also made use of these data, one on T cells in Graves' hyperthyroidism and ophthalmopathy.

The material was peripheral blood mononuclear cells (PBMCs), obtained at new diagnosis, from a patient treated with antithyroid drugs. The gene calls are TRBV20-1 and TRBJ2-1, with D hard to call. The receptor was derived from a woman in her late teens or twenties with Graves disease. CDR3 amino acids: CSARASVAYEQFF. The CDR3 region has the DNA TGCAGTGCTAGAGCGTCCGTTGCCTACGAGCAGTTCTTC.